What follows is one T cell receptor beta chain and its context. This record belongs to a study of blood T cell repertoires in COVID-19. The trim removed 1 base at V and 9 bases at J, leaving 5 bases unmatched. Germline CDR1 SGHTA, CDR2 FQGNSA. The CDR3 extends over 15 amino acids. Some clones are missing from TCRdb's copy, which holds only in-frame ones; the method was immunoSEQ multiplex PCR. This sample has about 100,000 clones, with approximately 90% found just once. Sequences were obtained from peripheral blood. The V gene is TRBV7-2, the J gene TRBJ2-1; 11 bases map to TRBD2. The clonotype originates from a man aged 45-65 years with active COVID-19. The CDR3 DNA follows: TGTGCCAGCAGCTTAGGTAGCGGGAGGGCCGGTGAGCAGTTCTTC. This encodes CASSLGSGRAGEQFF.